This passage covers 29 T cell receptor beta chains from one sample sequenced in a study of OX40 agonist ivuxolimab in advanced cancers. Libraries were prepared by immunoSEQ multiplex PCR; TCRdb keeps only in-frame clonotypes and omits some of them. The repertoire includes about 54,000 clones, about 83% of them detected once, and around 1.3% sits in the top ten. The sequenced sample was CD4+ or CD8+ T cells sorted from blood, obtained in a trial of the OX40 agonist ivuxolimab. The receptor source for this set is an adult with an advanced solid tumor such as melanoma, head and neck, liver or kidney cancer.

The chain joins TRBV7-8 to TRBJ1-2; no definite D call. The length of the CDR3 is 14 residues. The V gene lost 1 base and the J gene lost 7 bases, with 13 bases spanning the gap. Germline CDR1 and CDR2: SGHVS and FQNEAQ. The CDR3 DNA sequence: TGTGCCAGCAGCTTAGACCGAGTCGGGGTTGGCTACACCTTC. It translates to CASSLDRVGVGYTF.

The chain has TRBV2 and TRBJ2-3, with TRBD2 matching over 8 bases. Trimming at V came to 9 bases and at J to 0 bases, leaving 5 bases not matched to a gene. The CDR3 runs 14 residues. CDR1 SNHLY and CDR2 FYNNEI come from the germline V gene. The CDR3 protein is CASPSGPSTDTQYF. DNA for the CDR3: TGTGCCAGTCCTAGCGGGCCGAGCACAGATACGCAGTATTTT.

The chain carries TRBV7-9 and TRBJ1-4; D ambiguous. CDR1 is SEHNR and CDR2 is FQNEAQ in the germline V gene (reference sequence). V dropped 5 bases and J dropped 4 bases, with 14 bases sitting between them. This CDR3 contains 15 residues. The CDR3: CASSQGSALNEKLFF. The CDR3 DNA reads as TGTGCCAGCAGCCAAGGGAGTGCCCTTAATGAAAAACTGTTTTTT. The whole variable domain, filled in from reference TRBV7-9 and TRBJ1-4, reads DTGVSQNPRHKITKRGQNVTFRCDPISEHNRLYWYRQTLGQGPEFLTYFQNEAQLEKSRLLSDRFSAERPKGSFSTLEIQRTEQGDSAMYLCASSQGSALNEKLFFGSGTQLSVL.

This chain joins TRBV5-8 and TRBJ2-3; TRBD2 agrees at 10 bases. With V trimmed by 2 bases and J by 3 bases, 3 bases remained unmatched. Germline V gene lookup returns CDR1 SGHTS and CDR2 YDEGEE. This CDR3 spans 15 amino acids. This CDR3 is CASSLAGGRTDTQYF. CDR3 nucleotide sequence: TGTGCCAGCAGCTTAGCGGGAGGGAGAACAGATACGCAGTATTTT. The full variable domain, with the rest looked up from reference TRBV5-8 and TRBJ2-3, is EAGVTQSPTHLIKTRGQQATLRCSPISGHTSVYWYQQALGLGLQFLLWYDEGEERNRGNFPPRFSGRQFPNYSSELNVNALELEDSALYLCASSLAGGRTDTQYFGPGTRLTVL.

The chain's CDR3 is CASSAAGTGRGAGELFF. The CDR3 DNA follows: TGTGCCAGCTCAGCGGCCGGGACAGGGAGAGGCGCCGGGGAGCTGTTTTTT. This chain links TRBV18 with TRBJ2-2, with 9 bases fitting TRBD1. There are 17 residues in the CDR3. Germline values: CDR1 KGHSH, CDR2 LQKENI. J lost 6 bases, V lost 5 bases, and 13 bases had no gene match.

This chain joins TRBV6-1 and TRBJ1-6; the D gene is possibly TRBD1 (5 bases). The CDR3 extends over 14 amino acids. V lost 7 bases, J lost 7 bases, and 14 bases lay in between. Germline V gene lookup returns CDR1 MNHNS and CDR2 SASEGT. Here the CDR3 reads CASTSSGENSPLHF. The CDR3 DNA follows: TGTGCCAGCACCTCCTCGGGGGAGAATTCACCCCTCCACTTT.

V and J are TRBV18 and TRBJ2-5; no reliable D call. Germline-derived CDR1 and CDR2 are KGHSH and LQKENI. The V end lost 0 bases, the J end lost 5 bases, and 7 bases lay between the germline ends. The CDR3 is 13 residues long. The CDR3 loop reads CASSPPHWETQYF. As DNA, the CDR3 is TGTGCCAGCTCACCACCGCATTGGGAGACCCAGTACTTC.

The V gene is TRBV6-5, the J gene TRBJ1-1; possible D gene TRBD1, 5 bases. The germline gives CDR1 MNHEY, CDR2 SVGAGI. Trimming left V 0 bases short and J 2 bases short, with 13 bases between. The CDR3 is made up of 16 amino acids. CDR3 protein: CASSYSDGHFNTEAFF. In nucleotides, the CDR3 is TGTGCCAGCAGTTACTCGGATGGACACTTCAACACTGAAGCTTTCTTT.

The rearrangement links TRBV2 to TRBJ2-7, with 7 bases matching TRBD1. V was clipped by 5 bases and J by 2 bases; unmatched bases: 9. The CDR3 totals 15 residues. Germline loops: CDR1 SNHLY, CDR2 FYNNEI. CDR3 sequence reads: CASSPMDRSAYEQYF. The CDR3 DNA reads TGTGCCAGCAGTCCAATGGACAGGTCCGCCTACGAGCAGTACTTC.

In DNA, the CDR3 is TGTGCCAGTAGTACACTAGCGGAGGTCTACAATGAGCAGTTCTTC. It is translated as CASSTLAEVYNEQFF. V is TRBV19 and J is TRBJ2-1; 8 nucleotides agree with TRBD2. The junction had 5 bases not matched to a gene; V was cut back by 4 bases and J by 3 bases. The CDR3 covers 15 residues. Germline loops: CDR1 LNHDA, CDR2 SQIVND (reference sequence).

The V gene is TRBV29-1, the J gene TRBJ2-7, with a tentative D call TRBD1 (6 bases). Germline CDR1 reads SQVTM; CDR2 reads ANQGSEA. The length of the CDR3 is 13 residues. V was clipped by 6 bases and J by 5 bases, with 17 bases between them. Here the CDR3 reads CSVREGEWDEQYF. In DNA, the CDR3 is TGCAGCGTCCGAGAGGGGGAATGGGACGAGCAGTACTTC.

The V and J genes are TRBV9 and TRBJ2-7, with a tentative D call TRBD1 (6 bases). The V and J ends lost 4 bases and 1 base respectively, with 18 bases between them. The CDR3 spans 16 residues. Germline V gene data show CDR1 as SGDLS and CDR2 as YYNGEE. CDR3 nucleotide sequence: TGTGCCAGCAGCCGCATAGGGGGTGCCCCTTCCTACGAGCAGTACTTC. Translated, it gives CASSRIGGAPSYEQYF.

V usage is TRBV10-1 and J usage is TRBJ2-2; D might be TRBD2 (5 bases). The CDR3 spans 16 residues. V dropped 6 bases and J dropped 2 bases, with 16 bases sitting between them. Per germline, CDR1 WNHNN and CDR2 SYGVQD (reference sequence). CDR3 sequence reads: CASSGSRTQNTGELFF. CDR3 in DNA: TGCGCCAGCAGCGGATCCAGGACTCAAAACACCGGGGAGCTGTTTTTT.

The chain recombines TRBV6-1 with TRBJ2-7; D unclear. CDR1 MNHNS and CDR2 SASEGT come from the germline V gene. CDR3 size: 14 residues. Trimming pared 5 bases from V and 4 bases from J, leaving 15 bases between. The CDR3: CASSTEIPGYEQYF. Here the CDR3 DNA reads TGTGCCAGCAGTACAGAGATCCCCGGTTACGAGCAGTACTTC.

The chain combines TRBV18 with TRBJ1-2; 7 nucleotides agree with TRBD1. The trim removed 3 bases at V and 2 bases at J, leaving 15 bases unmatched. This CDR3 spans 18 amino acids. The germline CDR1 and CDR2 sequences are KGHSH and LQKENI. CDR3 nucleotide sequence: TGTGCCAGCTCACCGCGGAACTCCGGGACAGATCTAAACTATGGCTACACCTTC. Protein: CASSPRNSGTDLNYGYTF.

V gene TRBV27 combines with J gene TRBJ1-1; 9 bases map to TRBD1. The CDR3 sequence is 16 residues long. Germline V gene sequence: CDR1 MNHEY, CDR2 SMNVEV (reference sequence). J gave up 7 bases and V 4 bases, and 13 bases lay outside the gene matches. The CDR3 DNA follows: TGTGCCAGCAGTTCCGACATGGACAGGGGAAAGGGTGAAGCTTTCTTT. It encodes CASSSDMDRGKGEAFF.

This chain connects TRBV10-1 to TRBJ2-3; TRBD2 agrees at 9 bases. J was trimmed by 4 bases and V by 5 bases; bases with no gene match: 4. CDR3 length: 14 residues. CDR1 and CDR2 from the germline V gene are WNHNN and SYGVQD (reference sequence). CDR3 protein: CASSTLAGADTQYF. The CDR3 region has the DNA TGCGCCAGCAGTACTTTAGCGGGAGCAGATACGCAGTATTTT.

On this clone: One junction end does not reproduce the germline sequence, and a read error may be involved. The CDR3 region is CAGRRGRGTTYEQYF. For the CDR3, the DNA is TGTGCCGGGAGGCGGGGGCGGGGGACCACCTACGAGCAGTACTTC. V usage is TRBV30 and J usage is TRBJ2-7; possibly TRBD2 for D (7 bases). The germline V gene encodes CDR1 GTSNPN and CDR2 SVGIG (reference sequence). The CDR3 runs 15 residues.

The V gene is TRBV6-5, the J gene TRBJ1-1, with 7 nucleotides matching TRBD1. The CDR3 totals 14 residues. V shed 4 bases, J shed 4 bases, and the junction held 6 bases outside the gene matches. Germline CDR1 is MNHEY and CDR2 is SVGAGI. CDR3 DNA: TGTGCCAGCAGTTCCTCGACAGGGTTCACTGAAGCTTTCTTT. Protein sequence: CASSSSTGFTEAFF.

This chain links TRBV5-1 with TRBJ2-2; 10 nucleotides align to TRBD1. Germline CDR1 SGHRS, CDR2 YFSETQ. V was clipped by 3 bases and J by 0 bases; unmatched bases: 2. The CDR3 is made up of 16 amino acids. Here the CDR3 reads CASSSTGGANTGELFF. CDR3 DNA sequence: TGCGCCAGCAGCTCGACAGGGGGCGCGAACACCGGGGAGCTGTTTTTT. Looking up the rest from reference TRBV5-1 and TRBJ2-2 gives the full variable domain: KAGVTQTPRYLIKTRGQQVTLSCSPISGHRSVSWYQQTPGQGLQFLFEYFSETQRNKGNFPGRFSGRQFSNSRSEMNVSTLELGDSALYLCASSSTGGANTGELFFGEGSRLTVL.

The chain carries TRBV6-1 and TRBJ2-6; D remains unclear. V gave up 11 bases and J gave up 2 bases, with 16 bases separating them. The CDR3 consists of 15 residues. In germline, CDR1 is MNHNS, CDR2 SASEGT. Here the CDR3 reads CASVDGVAGANVLTF. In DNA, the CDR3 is TGTGCCTCCGTGGACGGAGTAGCTGGGGCCAACGTCCTGACTTTC.

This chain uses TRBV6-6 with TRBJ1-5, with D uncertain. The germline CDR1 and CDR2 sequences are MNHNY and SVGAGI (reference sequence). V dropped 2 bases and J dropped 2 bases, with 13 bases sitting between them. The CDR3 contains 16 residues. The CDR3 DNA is TGTGCCAGCAGTTACCCTGACCCCCCCGGCAATCAGCCCCAGCATTTT. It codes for CASSYPDPPGNQPQHF.

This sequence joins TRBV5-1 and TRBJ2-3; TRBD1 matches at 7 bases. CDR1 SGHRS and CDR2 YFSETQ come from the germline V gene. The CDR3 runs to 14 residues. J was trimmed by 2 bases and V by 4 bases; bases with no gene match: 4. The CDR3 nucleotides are TGCGCCAGCAGCCAAACAGGGGACACAGATACGCAGTATTTT. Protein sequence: CASSQTGDTDTQYF.

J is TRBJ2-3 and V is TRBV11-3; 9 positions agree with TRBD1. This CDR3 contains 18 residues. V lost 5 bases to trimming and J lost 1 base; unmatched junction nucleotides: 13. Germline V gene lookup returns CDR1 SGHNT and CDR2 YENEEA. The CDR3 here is CASSNHPGRDRGTDTQYF. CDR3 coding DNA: TGTGCCAGCAGCAATCATCCAGGACGGGACAGGGGCACAGATACGCAGTATTTT.

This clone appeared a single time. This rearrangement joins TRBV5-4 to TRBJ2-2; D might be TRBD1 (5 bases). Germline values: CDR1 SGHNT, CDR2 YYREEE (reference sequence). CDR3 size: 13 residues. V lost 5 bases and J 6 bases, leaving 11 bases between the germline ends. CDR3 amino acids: CASSQTAAGELFF. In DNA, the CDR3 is TGTGCCAGCAGTCAGACAGCAGCCGGGGAGCTGTTTTTT.

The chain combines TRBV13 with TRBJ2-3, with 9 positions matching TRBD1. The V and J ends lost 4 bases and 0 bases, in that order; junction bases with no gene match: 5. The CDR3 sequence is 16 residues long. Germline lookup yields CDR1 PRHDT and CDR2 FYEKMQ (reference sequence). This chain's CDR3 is CASSSGQGTSTDTQYF. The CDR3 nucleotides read TGTGCCAGCAGCTCAGGACAGGGGACGAGCACAGATACGCAGTATTTT.

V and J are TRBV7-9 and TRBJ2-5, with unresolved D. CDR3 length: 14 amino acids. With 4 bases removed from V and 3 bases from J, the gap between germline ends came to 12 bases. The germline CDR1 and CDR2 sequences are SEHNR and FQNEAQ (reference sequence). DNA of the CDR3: TGTGCCAGCAGCTCCCGGCTTATCGAAGAGACCCAGTACTTC. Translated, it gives CASSSRLIEETQYF.

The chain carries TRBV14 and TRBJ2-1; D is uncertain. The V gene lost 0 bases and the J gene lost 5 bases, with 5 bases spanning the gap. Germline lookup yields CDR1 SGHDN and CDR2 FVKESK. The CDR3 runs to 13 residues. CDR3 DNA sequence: TGTGCCAGCAGCCAAGATCACCACAATGAGCAGTTCTTC. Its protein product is CASSQDHHNEQFF. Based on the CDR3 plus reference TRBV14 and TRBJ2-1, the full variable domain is EAGVTQFPSHSVIEKGQTVTLRCDPISGHDNLYWYRRVMGKEIKFLLHFVKESKQDESGMPNNRFLAERTGGTYSTLKVQPAELEDSGVYFCASSQDHHNEQFFGPGTRLTVL.

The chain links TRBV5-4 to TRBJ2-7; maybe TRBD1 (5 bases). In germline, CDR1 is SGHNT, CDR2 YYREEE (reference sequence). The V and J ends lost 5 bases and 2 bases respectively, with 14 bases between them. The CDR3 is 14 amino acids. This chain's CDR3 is CASRPTQGPYEQYF. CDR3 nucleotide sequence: TGTGCCAGCAGACCGACCCAGGGCCCCTACGAGCAGTACTTC.